This TCR beta chain emerged from a study of T cells after yellow fever vaccination. Whole-study context: SMART-Seq v4 Ultra Low Input served to prepare low-cell-number fractions.

This clonotype was seen at least ten times. Its specificity is not known. The study, taken as a whole, reports: Post-booster repertoires again held most primary-vaccination clones (about 96% CD4, 85% to 90% CD8). Peaking on day 5 versus 15, the secondary response was faster but weaker.

By 5'RACE template switching, TCR cDNA was produced, with a universal primer site and UMIs added in the process. One entry per CDR3 protein results from TCRdb running MiXCR on the 5' RACE reads. This table holds hundreds of thousands of distinct CDR3 sequences, more than 3% found once. The CDR3 runs 12 residues. Germline loops: CDR1 LNHDA, CDR2 SQIVND (reference sequence). V dropped 6 bases and J dropped 10 bases, with 13 bases sitting between them. This clonotype originated in a man younger than 35 who received the YFV17D yellow fever vaccine. The chain links TRBV19 to TRBJ2-1; tentatively, D is TRBD1 (6 bases). This sample comprised PBMCs, obtained on the day of the yellow fever booster vaccination. The CDR3 DNA follows: TGTGCCAGTAGGTACTCCAGGGGAGAGCAGTTCTTC. Its translation is CASRYSRGEQFF.